This T cell receptor (beta chain) was captured in a study of T-cell memory formation after mild COVID-19. Points from the study as a whole: Clones that shrank (day 15 to 85) were balanced CD4/CD8, whereas later expanders leaned CD4+.

A single record per CDR3 protein comes from TCRdb applying MiXCR to the 5' RACE reads. This sample has a few hundred thousand distinct CDR3 sequences, with roughly 25% found just once. V dropped 2 bases and J dropped 3 bases, with 7 bases sitting between them. This CDR3 region has 13 residues. This clonotype was counted a few times. Its antigen is unidentified. The receptor was isolated from an adult woman who had mild COVID-19 (a few samples of this study predate the infection). Cell type and time point are not known. The chain combines TRBV12-3 or TRBV12-4 with TRBJ1-2; D remains unclear. Sequences were obtained from PBMCs or a T cell subset sorted from them (not recorded which). CDR3 residues: CASSLQEHYGYTF. CDR3 coding DNA: TGTGCCAGCAGTTTACAGGAGCACTATGGCTACACCTTC.